This T cell receptor beta chain was recorded in a study of cytomegalovirus exposure and HLA in healthy donors. Study-wide results and caveats: Among TCR beta chains, those listed as cytomegalovirus-associated numbered more than 150. V- and J-gene trimming of TCR beta was linked (in a later analysis) to a missense DCLRE1C variant. Within an earlier analysis, most TCR beta V segments proved productive either about 87% or about 30% of the time.

Comments on this clone: Its target is unknown.

PCR involved 60 Vbeta and 13 Jbeta primers. Source study methods: Roughly 11 million of the approximately 80 million unique TCR beta chains counted in a later analysis were shared. Assay: immunoSEQ multiplex PCR; the TCRdb copy retains only in-frame clones and omits some. V and J calls and clone size are copied from that table; D and trimming were computed from the DNA. The table includes 100,000 to 120,000 clones, approximately 80% detected once. The V gene's germline CDR1 is SGHAT and CDR2 FQNNGV. Trimming removed 1 base at V and 3 bases at J, with 13 bases between. The CDR3 loop spans 16 amino acids.

The chain combines TRBV11-2 with TRBJ1-3, with D perhaps TRBD1 (5 bases). The sequence was obtained from a woman in her sixties in good health and CMV-seropositive. Sequencing used PBMCs. CDR3 DNA: TGTGCCAGCAGCTTAGTCCTGGGACTGAGTGGAAACACCATATATTTT. Protein product: CASSLVLGLSGNTIYF.